The rows below give T cell receptor beta chains drawn from one sample of a study of OX40 agonist ivuxolimab in advanced cancers. Clones were read by immunoSEQ multiplex PCR, and TCRdb kept only the in-frame ones, dropping some. Among 39,000 or so clones listed, roughly 89% were seen once. The sample consisted of CD4+ or CD8+ T cells sorted from blood, taken in a trial of the OX40 agonist ivuxolimab. These receptors all come from an adult with an advanced solid tumor such as melanoma, head and neck, liver or kidney cancer. Both conserved end residues are part of each CDR3. The order of the fields is J gene, V gene, clone size, D gene, CDR3 DNA, CDR3 protein. A D gene is named only where the DNA matches it firmly. Part of the rows lack a size; the others show once, few, many or a class for expanded clones.

j_call: TRBJ2-3
v_call: TRBV4-2
clone_size: -
d_call: -
cdr3_nt: TGTGCCAGCAGCCAGGGGACGGACCCTAGCACAGATACGCAGTATTTT
cdr3_aa: CASSQGTDPSTDTQYF

j_call: TRBJ2-5
v_call: TRBV7-7
clone_size: -
d_call: -
cdr3_nt: TGTGCTAGCAGCTTACAAGAAAGAAAGACCCAGTACTTC
cdr3_aa: CASSLQERKTQYF

j_call: TRBJ2-3
v_call: TRBV7-9
clone_size: -
d_call: -
cdr3_nt: TGTGCCAGCAGCTTTGGGGGAGGAAGCACAGATACGCAGTATTTT
cdr3_aa: CASSFGGGSTDTQYF

j_call: TRBJ1-5
v_call: TRBV6-1
clone_size: -
d_call: -
cdr3_nt: TGTGCCAGCAGTGAATTGGAATATTATAGCAATCAGCCCCAGCATTTT
cdr3_aa: CASSELEYYSNQPQHF

j_call: TRBJ2-6
v_call: TRBV19
clone_size: -
d_call: -
cdr3_nt: TGTGCCAGTAGGACCTCTGGGGCCAACGTCCTGACTTTC
cdr3_aa: CASRTSGANVLTF

j_call: TRBJ2-5
v_call: TRBV2
clone_size: -
d_call: TRBD1
cdr3_nt: TGTGCCAGCAGCCCCACTTTAGGGGGCTTAGAGACCCAGTACTTC
cdr3_aa: CASSPTLGGLETQYF

j_call: TRBJ1-1
v_call: TRBV27
clone_size: -
d_call: -
cdr3_nt: TGTGCCAGCAGTTCTCTCCCGGGGCCGGCTTTCTTT
cdr3_aa: CASSSLPGPAFF

j_call: TRBJ2-7
v_call: TRBV25-1
clone_size: -
d_call: -
cdr3_nt: TGTGCCAGCAGTGAATTAGGAACCGAGCAGTACTTC
cdr3_aa: CASSELGTEQYF

j_call: TRBJ2-1
v_call: TRBV1
clone_size: once
d_call: -
cdr3_nt: TGCACCAGCAGTTCCCCCGGGACAGGGGAGGAAGATGAGCAGTTCTTC
cdr3_aa: CTSSSPGTGEEDEQFF

j_call: TRBJ2-1
v_call: TRBV7-8
clone_size: -
d_call: TRBD2
cdr3_nt: TGTGCCAGCAGCTTGGGGACTAGCTTAAATGAGCAGTTCTTC
cdr3_aa: CASSLGTSLNEQFF

j_call: TRBJ2-3
v_call: TRBV29-1
clone_size: -
d_call: -
cdr3_nt: TGCAGCTCCAGGGCGGGGCCAGATACGCAGTATTTT
cdr3_aa: CSSRAGPDTQYF

j_call: TRBJ1-4
v_call: TRBV5-4
clone_size: -
d_call: TRBD1
cdr3_nt: TGTGCCAGCAGCCTCGACAGGGGAAGCGAAAAACTGTTTTTT
cdr3_aa: CASSLDRGSEKLFF

j_call: TRBJ2-5
v_call: TRBV5-1
clone_size: -
d_call: TRBD2
cdr3_nt: TGCGCCAGCAGGGGTAGCGGGAGGGCAGAAGAGACCCAGTACTTC
cdr3_aa: CASRGSGRAEETQYF

j_call: TRBJ2-3
v_call: TRBV2
clone_size: -
d_call: -
cdr3_nt: TGTGCCAGCAGTGAATTTGGGGGAGCAGATACGCAGTATTTT
cdr3_aa: CASSEFGGADTQYF

j_call: TRBJ2-1
v_call: TRBV18
clone_size: -
d_call: -
cdr3_nt: TGTGCCAGCTCACCACCGAAAGGGGGAGGGTACAATGAGCAGTTCTTC
cdr3_aa: CASSPPKGGGYNEQFF

j_call: TRBJ2-1
v_call: TRBV29-1
clone_size: -
d_call: TRBD2
cdr3_nt: TGCAGCGTTGATTTTCTAGCGGGAGGTGAGCAGTTCTTC
cdr3_aa: CSVDFLAGGEQFF

j_call: TRBJ2-1
v_call: TRBV2
clone_size: few
d_call: TRBD2
cdr3_nt: TGTGCCAGCAGTGACAGGGAGGGAGATGAGCAGTTCTTC
cdr3_aa: CASSDREGDEQFF